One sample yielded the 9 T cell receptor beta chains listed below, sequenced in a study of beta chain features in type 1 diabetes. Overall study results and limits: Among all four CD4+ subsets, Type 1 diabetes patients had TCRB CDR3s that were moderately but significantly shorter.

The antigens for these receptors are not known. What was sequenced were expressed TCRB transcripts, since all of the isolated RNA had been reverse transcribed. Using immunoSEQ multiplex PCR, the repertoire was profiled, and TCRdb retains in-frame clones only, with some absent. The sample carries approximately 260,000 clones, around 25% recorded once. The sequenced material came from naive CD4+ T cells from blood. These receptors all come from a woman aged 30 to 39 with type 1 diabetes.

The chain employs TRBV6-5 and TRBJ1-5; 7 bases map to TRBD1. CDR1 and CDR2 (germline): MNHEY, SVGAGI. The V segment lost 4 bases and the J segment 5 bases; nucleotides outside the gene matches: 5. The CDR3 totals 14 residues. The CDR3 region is CASSSPGQHQPQHF. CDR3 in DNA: TGTGCCAGCAGTTCCCCGGGACAGCATCAGCCCCAGCATTTT.

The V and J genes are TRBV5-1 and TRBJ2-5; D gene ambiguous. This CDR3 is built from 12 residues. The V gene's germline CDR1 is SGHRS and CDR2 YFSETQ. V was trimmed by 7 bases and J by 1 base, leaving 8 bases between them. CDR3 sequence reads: CASLSSQETQYF. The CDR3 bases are TGCGCCAGCCTCTCCAGCCAAGAGACCCAGTACTTC.

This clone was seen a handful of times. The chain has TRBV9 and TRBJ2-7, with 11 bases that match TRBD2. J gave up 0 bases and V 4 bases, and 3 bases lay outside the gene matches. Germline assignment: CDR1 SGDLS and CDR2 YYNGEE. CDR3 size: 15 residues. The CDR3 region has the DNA TGTGCCAGCAGCCCCGGACTAGCGGGCTCCTACGAGCAGTACTTC. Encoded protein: CASSPGLAGSYEQYF.

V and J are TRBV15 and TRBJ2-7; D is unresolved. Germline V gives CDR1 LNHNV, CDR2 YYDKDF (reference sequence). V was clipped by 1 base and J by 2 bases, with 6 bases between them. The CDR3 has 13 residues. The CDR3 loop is CATSRGLTYEQYF. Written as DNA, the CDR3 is TGTGCCACCAGCAGAGGCCTAACCTACGAGCAGTACTTC.

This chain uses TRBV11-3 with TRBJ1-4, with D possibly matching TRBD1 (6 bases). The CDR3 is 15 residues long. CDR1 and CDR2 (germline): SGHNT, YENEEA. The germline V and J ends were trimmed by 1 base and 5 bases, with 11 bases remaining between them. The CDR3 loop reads CASSLARGANEKLFF. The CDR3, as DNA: TGTGCCAGCAGCTTAGCCAGGGGCGCCAATGAAAAACTGTTTTTT.

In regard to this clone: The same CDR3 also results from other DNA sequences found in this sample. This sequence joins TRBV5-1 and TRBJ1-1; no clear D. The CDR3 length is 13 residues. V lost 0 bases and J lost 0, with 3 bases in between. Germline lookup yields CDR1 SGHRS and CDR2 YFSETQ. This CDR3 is CASSLGVNTEAFF. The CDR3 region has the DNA TGCGCCAGCAGCTTGGGAGTGAACACTGAAGCTTTCTTT.

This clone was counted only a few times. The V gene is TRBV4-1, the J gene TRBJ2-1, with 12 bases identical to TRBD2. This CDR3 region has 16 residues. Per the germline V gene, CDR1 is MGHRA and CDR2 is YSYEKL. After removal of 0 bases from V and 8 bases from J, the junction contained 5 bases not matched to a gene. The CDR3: CASSQDWPSGRDEQFF. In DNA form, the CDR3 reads TGCGCCAGCAGCCAAGATTGGCCTAGCGGGAGGGATGAGCAGTTCTTC.

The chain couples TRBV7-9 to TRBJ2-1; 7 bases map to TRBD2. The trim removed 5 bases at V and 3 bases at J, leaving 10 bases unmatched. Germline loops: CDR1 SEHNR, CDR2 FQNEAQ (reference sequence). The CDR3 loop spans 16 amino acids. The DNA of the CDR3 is TGTGCCAGCAGCCTCAGGCTGGGGGGGGGCTACAATGAGCAGTTCTTC. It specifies CASSLRLGGGYNEQFF.

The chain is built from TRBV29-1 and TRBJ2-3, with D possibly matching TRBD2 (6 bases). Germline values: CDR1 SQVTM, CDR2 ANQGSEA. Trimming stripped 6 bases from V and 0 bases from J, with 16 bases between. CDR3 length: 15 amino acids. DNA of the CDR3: TGCAGCGTCCCAAGGGCAGGGAGGAGCACAGATACGCAGTATTTT. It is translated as CSVPRAGRSTDTQYF.